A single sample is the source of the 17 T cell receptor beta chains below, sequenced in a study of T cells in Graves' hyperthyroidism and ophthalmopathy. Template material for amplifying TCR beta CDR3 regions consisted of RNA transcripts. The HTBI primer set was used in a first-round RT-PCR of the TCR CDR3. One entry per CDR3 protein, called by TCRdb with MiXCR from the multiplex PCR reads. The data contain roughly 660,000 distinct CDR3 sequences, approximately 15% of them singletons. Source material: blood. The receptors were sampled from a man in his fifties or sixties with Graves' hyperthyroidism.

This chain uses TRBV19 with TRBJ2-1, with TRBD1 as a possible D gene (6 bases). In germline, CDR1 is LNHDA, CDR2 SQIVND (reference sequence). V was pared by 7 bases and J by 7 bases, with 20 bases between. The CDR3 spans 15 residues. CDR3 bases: TGTGCCAGTAACGAAGGGTGGGGGCGGAGGAATGAGCAGTTCTTC. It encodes CASNEGWGRRNEQFF.

CDR3 bases: TGTGCCAGCAGTTTCTACTTCAGGGGGAACTACGAGCAGTACTTC. This gives the protein CASSFYFRGNYEQYF. V usage is TRBV28 and J usage is TRBJ2-7, with 7 bases that match TRBD1. The CDR3 extends over 15 amino acids. Germline CDR1 and CDR2: MDHEN and SYDVKM. Trimming at V came to 3 bases and at J to 3 bases, leaving 8 bases not matched to a gene.

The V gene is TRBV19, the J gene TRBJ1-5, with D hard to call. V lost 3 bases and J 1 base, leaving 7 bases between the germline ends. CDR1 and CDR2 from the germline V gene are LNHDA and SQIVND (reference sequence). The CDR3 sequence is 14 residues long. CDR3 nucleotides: TGTGCCAGTAGTATGGGCGCGAGCAATCAGCCCCAGCATTTT. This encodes CASSMGASNQPQHF.

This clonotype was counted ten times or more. The CDR3 loop reads CASSLEGLAGNTGELFF. In DNA form, the CDR3 reads TGTGCCAGCAGTTTGGAGGGACTGGCGGGAAACACCGGGGAGCTGTTTTTT. J is TRBJ2-2 and V is TRBV27, with a possible D match to TRBD2 (6 bases). The CDR3 spans 17 residues. The germline V gene encodes CDR1 MNHEY and CDR2 SMNVEV (reference sequence). V lost 3 bases, J lost 2 bases, and 16 bases lay in between.

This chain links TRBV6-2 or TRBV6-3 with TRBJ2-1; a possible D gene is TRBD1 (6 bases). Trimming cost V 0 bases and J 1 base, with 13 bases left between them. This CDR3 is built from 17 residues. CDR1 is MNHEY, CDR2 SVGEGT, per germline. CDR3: CASSYSTGHGSYNEQFF. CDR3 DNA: TGTGCCAGCAGTTACTCGACAGGACATGGTTCCTACAATGAGCAGTTCTTC.

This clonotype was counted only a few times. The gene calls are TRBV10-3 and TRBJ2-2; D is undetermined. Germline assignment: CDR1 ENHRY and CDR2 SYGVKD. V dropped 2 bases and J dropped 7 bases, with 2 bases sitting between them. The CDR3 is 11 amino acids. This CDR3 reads CAISEVGELFF. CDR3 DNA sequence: TGTGCCATCAGTGAGGTCGGGGAGCTGTTTTTT.

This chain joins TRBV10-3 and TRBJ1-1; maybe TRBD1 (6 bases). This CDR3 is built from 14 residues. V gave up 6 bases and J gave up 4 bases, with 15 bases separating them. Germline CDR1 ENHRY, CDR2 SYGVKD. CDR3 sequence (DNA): TGTGCCATCAGATACAGGGAAACGAGCACTGAAGCTTTCTTT. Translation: CAIRYRETSTEAFF.

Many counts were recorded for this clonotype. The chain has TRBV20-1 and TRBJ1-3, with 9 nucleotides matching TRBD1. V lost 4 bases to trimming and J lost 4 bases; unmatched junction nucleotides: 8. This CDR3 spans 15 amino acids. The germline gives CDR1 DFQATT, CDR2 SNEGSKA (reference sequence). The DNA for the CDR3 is TGCAGTGCTAACACGGGACAGGGTTCCGGAAACACCATATATTTT. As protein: CSANTGQGSGNTIYF.

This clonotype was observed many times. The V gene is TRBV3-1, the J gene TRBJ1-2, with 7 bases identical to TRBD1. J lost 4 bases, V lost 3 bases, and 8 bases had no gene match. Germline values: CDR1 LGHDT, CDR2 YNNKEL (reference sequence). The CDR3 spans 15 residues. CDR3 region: CASSQAGGTGYGYTF. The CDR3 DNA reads TGTGCCAGCAGCCAGGCAGGGGGTACAGGCTATGGCTACACCTTC. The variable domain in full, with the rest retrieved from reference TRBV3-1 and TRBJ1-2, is DTAVSQTPKYLVTQMGNDKSIKCEQNLGHDTMYWYKQDSKKFLKIMFSYNNKELIINETVPNRFSPKSPDKAHLNLHINSLELGDSAVYFCASSQAGGTGYGYTFGSGTRLTVV.

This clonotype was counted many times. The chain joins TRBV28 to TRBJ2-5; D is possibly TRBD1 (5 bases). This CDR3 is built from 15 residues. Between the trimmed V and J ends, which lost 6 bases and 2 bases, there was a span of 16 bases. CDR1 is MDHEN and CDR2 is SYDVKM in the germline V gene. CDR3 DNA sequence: TGTGCCAGCAGACCACCTACAGGATTACAAGAGACCCAGTACTTC. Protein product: CASRPPTGLQETQYF.

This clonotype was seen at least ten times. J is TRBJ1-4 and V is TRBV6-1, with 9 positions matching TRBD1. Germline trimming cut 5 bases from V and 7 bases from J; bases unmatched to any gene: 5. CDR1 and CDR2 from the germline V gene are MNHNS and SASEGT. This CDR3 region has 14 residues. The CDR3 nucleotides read TGTGCCAGCAGTCCAGGGACAGGGATTGAAAAACTGTTTTTT. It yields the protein CASSPGTGIEKLFF.

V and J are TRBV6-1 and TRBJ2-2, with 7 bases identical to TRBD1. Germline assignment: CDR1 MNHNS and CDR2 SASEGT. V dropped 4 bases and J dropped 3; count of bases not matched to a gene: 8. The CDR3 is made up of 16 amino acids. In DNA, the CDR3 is TGTGCCAGCAGTGTCCACGACAGGGTCGACACCGGGGAGCTGTTTTTT. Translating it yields CASSVHDRVDTGELFF.

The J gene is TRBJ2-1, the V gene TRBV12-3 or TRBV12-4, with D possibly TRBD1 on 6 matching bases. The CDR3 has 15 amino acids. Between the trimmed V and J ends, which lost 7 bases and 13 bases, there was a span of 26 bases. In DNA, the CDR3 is TGTGCCAGCACCAGGGGTTACGTGAGGGAAGTTTCACAGTTCTTC. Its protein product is CASTRGYVREVSQFF.

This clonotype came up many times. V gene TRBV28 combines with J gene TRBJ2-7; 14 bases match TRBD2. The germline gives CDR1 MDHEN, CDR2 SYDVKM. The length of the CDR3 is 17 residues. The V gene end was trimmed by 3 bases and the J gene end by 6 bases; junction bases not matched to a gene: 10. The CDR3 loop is CASSFSQGLAGGVEQYF. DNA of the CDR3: TGTGCCAGCAGTTTTTCCCAAGGACTAGCGGGAGGAGTCGAGCAGTACTTC.

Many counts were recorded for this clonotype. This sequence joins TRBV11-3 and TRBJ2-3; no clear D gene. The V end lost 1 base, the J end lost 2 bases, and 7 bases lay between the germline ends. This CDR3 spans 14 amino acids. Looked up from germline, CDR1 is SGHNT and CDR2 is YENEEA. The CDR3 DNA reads TGTGCCAGCAGCTTAGGCAGGATCACAGATACGCAGTATTTT. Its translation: CASSLGRITDTQYF.

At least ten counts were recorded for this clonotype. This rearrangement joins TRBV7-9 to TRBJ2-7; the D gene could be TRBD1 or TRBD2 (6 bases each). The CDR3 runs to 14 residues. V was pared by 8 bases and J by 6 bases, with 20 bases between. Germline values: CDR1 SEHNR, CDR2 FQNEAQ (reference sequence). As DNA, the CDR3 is TGTGCCAGCGGGCTCGGGTCCGGGGGCGCCGAGCAGTACTTC. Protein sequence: CASGLGSGGAEQYF.

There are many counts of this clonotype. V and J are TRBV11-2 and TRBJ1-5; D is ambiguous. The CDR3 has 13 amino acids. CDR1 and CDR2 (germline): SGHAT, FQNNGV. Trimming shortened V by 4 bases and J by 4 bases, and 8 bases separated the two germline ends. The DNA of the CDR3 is TGTGCCAGCAGCTCCGGACCGAATCAGCCCCAGCATTTT. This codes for CASSSGPNQPQHF.